Listed below are T cell receptor beta chains from one sample, sequenced in a study of cytomegalovirus exposure and HLA in healthy donors. Assay: immunoSEQ multiplex PCR; the TCRdb copy retains only in-frame clones and omits some. The sample lists about 260,000 clones; around 91% were seen once. The sample consisted of PBMCs. All receptors come from a woman in her 30s in good health and CMV-seronegative. Each CDR3 is given with its conserved first and last residue. The D gene is left open where the match is weak. Expanded clones are given a class, and other clones once, few, many or no size at all.

v_call	clone_size	d_call	j_call	cdr3_nt	cdr3_aa
TRBV5-1	.	TRBD1	TRBJ2-5	TGCGCCAGCAGCTGGGGAATCGGGACAGGGTGGCAAGAGACCCAGTACTTC	CASSWGIGTGWQETQYF
TRBV4-1	.	TRBD2	TRBJ2-1	TGCGCCAGCAGCCACCCCAAAAAGTCGGCTAGCGGGAGAGGAGGTGAGCAGTTCTTC	CASSHPKKSASGRGGEQFF
TRBV20-1	.	.	TRBJ2-3	TGCAGTGCTAGGCCAGATACGCAGTATTTT	CSARPDTQYF
TRBV2	.	.	TRBJ2-6	TGTGCCAGCAGTGAAGCCTTGGGGGCCAACGTCCTGACTTTC	CASSEALGANVLTF
TRBV27	.	.	TRBJ2-7	TGTGCCAGCAGTTTATCCCGGGAAAACAGAGGGTACGAGCAGTACTTC	CASSLSRENRGYEQYF
TRBV14	.	.	TRBJ1-1	TGTGCCAGCAGCCGAACCCCCGGGAACACTGAAGCTTTCTTT	CASSRTPGNTEAFF
TRBV7-9	.	TRBD2	TRBJ2-7	TGTGCCAGCAGCTCGACGACTAGCGGGAAGAAGTCTCTCGAGCAGTACTTC	CASSSTTSGKKSLEQYF
TRBV19	once	TRBD1	TRBJ2-7	TGTGCCAGTAGCTTGGGACAGGGTATCAACGAGCAGTACTTC	CASSLGQGINEQYF
TRBV27	.	.	TRBJ2-7	TGTGCCAGCAGTTTTGCAGGCTTCTCCTACGAGCAGTACTTC	CASSFAGFSYEQYF
TRBV5-5	.	TRBD1	TRBJ2-7	TGTGCCAGCAGCTCGATCGGACAGGGGAACTACGAGCAGTACTTC	CASSSIGQGNYEQYF
TRBV19	.	.	TRBJ2-7	TGTGCCAGTAGTAACAGGGAGAACTTCTACGAGCAGTACTTC	CASSNRENFYEQYF
TRBV27	.	TRBD1	TRBJ2-1	TGTGCCAGCAGGGACAGGGGGGGCTCCTACAATGAGCAGTTCTTC	CASRDRGGSYNEQFF
TRBV9	.	TRBD2	TRBJ2-5	TGTGCCAGCAGCGTTGGGACTAGCGGACAAGAGACCCAGTACTTC	CASSVGTSGQETQYF
TRBV7-2	.	.	TRBJ2-7	TGTGCCAGCAGTCGGGACTTCGCGTCCCTCTACGAGCAGTACTTC	CASSRDFASLYEQYF
TRBV28	.	TRBD2	TRBJ2-1	TGTGCCAGCAGTCCCGGGACTAGGACCAGCTCCTACAATGAGCAGTTCTTC	CASSPGTRTSSYNEQFF
TRBV6-6	.	.	TRBJ2-1	TGTGCCACTAAACCTCAGGGATATAATGAGCAGTTCTTC	CATKPQGYNEQFF
TRBV10-3	.	.	TRBJ1-1	TGTGCCACCAAAAGCGATTCCATGAACACTGAAGCTTTCTTT	CATKSDSMNTEAFF
TRBV25-1	.	.	TRBJ2-2	TGTGCCAGCAGTGGAGACACCGGGGAGCTGTTTTTT	CASSGDTGELFF
TRBV5-8	.	TRBD1	TRBJ2-5	TGTGCCAGCAGCTTGTACAGGGGGCTGGGTGAGACCCAGTACTTC	CASSLYRGLGETQYF
TRBV19	.	TRBD2	TRBJ2-1	TGTGCCAGTAGTAGGACTAGCGGTTACAATGAGCAGTTCTTC	CASSRTSGYNEQFF